These 10 T cell receptor beta chains were all obtained from the same sample, sequenced in a study of blood T cell repertoires in COVID-19. Libraries were prepared by immunoSEQ multiplex PCR; TCRdb keeps only in-frame clonotypes and omits some of them. The sample lists some 120,000 clones, 86% seen once, with approximately 5% in the top ten. Material: peripheral blood. Receptors were obtained from a human donor in a cohort sampled during active COVID-19.

The rearrangement uses TRBV28 and TRBJ2-1; 7 bases map to TRBD1. Trimming cost V 11 bases and J 4 bases; bases outside gene matches: 14. Germline lookup yields CDR1 MDHEN and CDR2 SYDVKM. This CDR3 has 15 residues. The CDR3 region has the DNA TGTGCCTCTACCCCTCGGGACAGAAGATACAATGAGCAGTTCTTC. This codes for CASTPRDRRYNEQFF.

The chain carries TRBV10-3 and TRBJ2-3, with 8 bases matching TRBD2. The CDR3 has 18 residues. From germline, CDR1 is ENHRY and CDR2 SYGVKD. The ends lost 3 bases at V and 3 bases at J; junction bases unmatched: 14. In DNA, the CDR3 is TGTGCCATCAGTGACCCAGACGAGGGCGGGAGGCCGACAGATACGCAGTATTTT. Its translation is CAISDPDEGGRPTDTQYF.

The chain joins TRBV6-5 to TRBJ2-7; 7 positions agree with TRBD1. The CDR3 runs to 13 residues. Losses at the gene ends were 5 bases for V and 2 bases for J; bases not matched to a gene: 3. CDR1 and CDR2 (germline): MNHEY, SVGAGI. Here the CDR3 DNA reads TGTGCCAGCAGTCGTAGGGGGCCCTACGAGCAGTACTTC. It encodes CASSRRGPYEQYF.

The V gene is TRBV10-3, the J gene TRBJ2-5; D is possibly TRBD1 (6 bases). Germline V CDR1 and CDR2: ENHRY, SYGVKD. Trimming pared 3 bases from V and 6 bases from J, leaving 14 bases between. The CDR3 is 14 residues long. This chain's CDR3 is CAISETGQGKTQYF. Written as DNA, the CDR3 is TGTGCCATCAGTGAAACAGGGCAGGGAAAGACCCAGTACTTC.

This chain connects TRBV7-6 to TRBJ2-2, with TRBD2 matching over 7 bases. Unmatched junction bases numbered 14, after V lost 8 bases and J lost 8 bases. This CDR3 contains 15 residues. Germline lookup yields CDR1 SGHVS and CDR2 FNYEAQ. The CDR3: CASHPSTSSVGELFF. DNA for the CDR3: TGTGCCAGCCACCCGTCGACTAGCTCTGTGGGGGAGCTGTTTTTT.

The V gene is TRBV9, the J gene TRBJ1-2; weak D call: TRBD1 (6 bases). Germline V gives CDR1 SGDLS, CDR2 YYNGEE. The CDR3 spans 14 residues. With 0 bases removed from V and 3 bases from J, the gap between germline ends came to 9 bases. The CDR3 loop reads CASSVGAGDYGYTF. CDR3 DNA sequence: TGTGCCAGCAGCGTAGGGGCAGGGGACTATGGCTACACCTTC.

This clone appeared a few times. The chain combines TRBV3-1 (or the pseudogene TRBV3-2) with TRBJ2-7; 10 nucleotides align to TRBD2. Germline V CDR1 and CDR2: LGHDT, YNNKEL (reference sequence). The CDR3 consists of 15 residues. J was trimmed by 4 bases and V by 1 base; bases with no gene match: 4. The DNA for the CDR3 is TGTGCCAGCAGCCAAGTACTAGCGGGATTTTACGAGCAGTACTTC. Its protein is CASSQVLAGFYEQYF.

The rearrangement links TRBV27 to TRBJ1-2; 7 positions match TRBD1. Losses at the gene ends were 6 bases for V and 8 bases for J; bases not matched to a gene: 12. The CDR3 totals 14 residues. Germline V lookup: CDR1 MNHEY, CDR2 SMNVEV (reference sequence). The CDR3 nucleotides read TGTGCCAGCAGCTCCTCACGACAGGGTTGGGGCTACACCTTC. The encoded protein is CASSSSRQGWGYTF.

This chain uses TRBV28 with TRBJ2-7; TRBD2 matches 9 bases. Per germline, CDR1 MDHEN and CDR2 SYDVKM. After removal of 4 bases from V and 6 bases from J, the junction contained 10 bases not matched to a gene. The CDR3 runs 15 residues. CDR3 coding DNA: TGTGCCAGCAGTTGGGCCCGAGCGGGAGGCCGCGAGCAGTACTTC. It specifies CASSWARAGGREQYF.

In its sample, this clone was seen a few times. The V call is TRBV11-2, the J call TRBJ2-7, with TRBD2 matching over 8 bases. CDR1 and CDR2 from the germline V gene are SGHAT and FQNNGV. CDR3 length: 15 amino acids. V was pared by 1 base and J by 2 bases, with 4 bases of the junction left unmatched. CDR3 sequence reads: CASSLAGLGPYEQYF. The CDR3 nucleotides read TGTGCCAGCAGCTTAGCGGGACTAGGTCCCTACGAGCAGTACTTC.